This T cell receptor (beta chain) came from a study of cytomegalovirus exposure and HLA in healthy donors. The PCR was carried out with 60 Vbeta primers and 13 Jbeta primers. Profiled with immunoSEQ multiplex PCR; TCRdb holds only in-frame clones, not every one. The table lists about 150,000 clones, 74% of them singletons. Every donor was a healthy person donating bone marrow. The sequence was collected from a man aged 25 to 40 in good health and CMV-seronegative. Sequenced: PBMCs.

The DNA of the CDR3 is TGTGCCACCAGCATCAGAGGGCAGGCCACAGATACGCAGTATTTT. Its translation: CATSIRGQATDTQYF. V is TRBV15 and J is TRBJ2-3, with a possible D match to TRBD2 (5 bases). Germline lookup yields CDR1 LNHNV and CDR2 YYDKDF (reference sequence). V lost 4 bases, J lost 2 bases, and 13 bases lay in between. The CDR3 length is 15 residues.